This T cell receptor beta chain originates from a study of T cell repertoires in cytomegalovirus infection. The overall study: Both recently identified HLA-C-restricted and well-studied HLA-B-restricted CMV epitopes were used in the study. CMV infection together with matching HLA type was indicated by public TCR beta signatures.

General study points: HLA-C-restricted TCR beta clonotypes specific for CMV led the ex vivo response.

About this clonotype: Its antigen is unidentified.

V was clipped by 3 bases and J by 2 bases, with 5 bases between them. This CDR3 has 13 residues. The germline V gene encodes CDR1 WSHSY and CDR2 SAAADI. Each CDR3 protein is one row after TCRdb ran MiXCR on the reads. Altogether hundreds of thousands of distinct CDR3 sequences are present, 30% to 35% being singletons, with the ten largest covering around 11%. This chain joins TRBV10-2 and TRBJ1-5; D call uncertain. This specimen consisted of cultured CD8+ T cells from PBMCs, obtained from culture after CMV antigen stimulation. This receptor was obtained from a human donor in good health (CMV status not recorded). Some clones in this sample may be carry-over from other donors' samples. This CDR3 is CASSDQRNQPQHF. DNA for the CDR3: TGCGCCAGCAGTGACCAGCGCAATCAGCCCCAGCATTTT.